The rows below give T cell receptor beta chains drawn from one sample of a study of blood T cells in healthy people across ages. TCRdb called the 5' RACE reads again in MiXCR, with one record for every CDR3 protein. The data hold roughly 500,000 distinct CDR3 sequences, with about 25% observed a single time. In addition, the sample was reused for a study of T cells of mothers and their children.

Material: blood. The receptors were sampled from a boy aged 10-17 years in good health. The CDR3 runs from the conserved cysteine through the conserved F or W. A D gene is named only where the DNA matches it firmly. The size entry is marked missing in some rows and otherwise reads once, few, many or a size class.

d_call	v_call	j_call	clone_size	cdr3_aa
NA	TRBV20-1	TRBJ2-7	NA	CSHHQSNYEQYF
NA	TRBV27	TRBJ2-7	few	CASSSQGDTYEQYF
NA	TRBV28	TRBJ2-7	few	CASSSFDRRSSYEQYF
NA	TRBV30	NA	few	CAWSVPIITYNEQFF
TRBD1	TRBV7-2	TRBJ1-4	many	CASSLGGTLEKLFF
TRBD2	TRBV28	TRBJ2-5	few	CASRHGRSETQYF
NA	TRBV28	NA	few	CASRLDHEQYF
TRBD1	TRBV7-2	TRBJ1-1	NA	CASRWTGKDTEAFF
NA	TRBV7-8	TRBJ2-1	few	CASSFWGDEQFF
TRBD1	TRBV5-1	TRBJ1-1	few	CASSLGDRDGTEAFF
NA	TRBV20-1	TRBJ2-1	few	CSARRGRPYNEQFF
TRBD1	TRBV6-2/TRBV6-3	TRBJ2-6	once	CASRRWTGPLSGANVLTF
NA	TRBV4-3	TRBJ1-5	few	CASSQDFQSSNQPQHF
TRBD2	TRBV29-1	TRBJ2-1	many	CSVLAGGTEQFF
TRBD1	TRBV5-1	TRBJ2-1	NA	CASSSNGQGGNEQFF
TRBD1	TRBV10-3	TRBJ2-5	NA	CAISESRTGEETQYF
NA	TRBV4-1	TRBJ2-7	few	CASRPGQQSYEQYF
NA	TRBV11-2	TRBJ2-2	many	CASSPADTGELFF
TRBD2	TRBV12-3/TRBV12-4	TRBJ2-1	NA	CASSFSGGEWFF
NA	TRBV6-2/TRBV6-3	NA	NA	CASSYPWGSSYEQYF
NA	TRBV25-1	TRBJ1-2	NA	CASSEYRRGQDGYTF
NA	TRBV7-2	TRBJ1-5	once	CASSLDPGWDQPQHF
TRBD1	TRBV5-1	TRBJ2-6	NA	CASSLVPGTGTGANVLTF